One and the same sample provided the 27 T cell receptor beta chains below, sequenced in a study of CXCR3 chemokines and chemotherapy response in bladder cancer. TCRdb redid the calling of the PCR reads with MiXCR, one entry per CDR3 protein. The table has approximately 13,000 distinct CDR3 sequences, under 15% seen once. This material was acquired from a patient whose treatment included neoadjuvant chemotherapy. The source of these receptors is a human donor with bladder cancer that did not respond to neoadjuvant chemotherapy.

This clonotype occurred many times. V is TRBV27 and J is TRBJ2-1, with 7 bases identical to TRBD1. The CDR3 consists of 13 residues. Per the germline V gene, CDR1 is MNHEY and CDR2 is SMNVEV (reference sequence). After removal of 5 bases from V and 10 bases from J, the junction contained 8 bases not matched to a gene. Here the CDR3 DNA reads TGTGCCAGCAGTAGGGACAGTTATAACGAGCAGTTCTTC. This gives the protein CASSRDSYNEQFF.

Comments on this clonotype: At one of its ends the junction is not consistent with the germline gene, which may arise from a read error. The genes are TRBV11-1 and TRBJ1-1, with D maybe TRBD1 (5 bases). The CDR3 is 12 amino acids. Germline V gene lookup returns CDR1 SGHAT and CDR2 FQDESV (reference sequence). CDR3 sequence: CASSSRGTEVFF. The CDR3 coding sequence is TGTGCCAGCAGCTCACGGGGCACTGAAGTTTTCTTT.

This clonotype ranks as medium-sized. This chain uses TRBV10-3 with TRBJ2-3, with unresolved D. From germline, CDR1 is ENHRY and CDR2 SYGVKD. Trimming stripped 6 bases from V and 1 base from J, with 2 bases between. This CDR3 has 11 residues. The CDR3 nucleotides are TGTGCCATCAGACGCACAGATACGCAGTATTTT. Protein: CAIRRTDTQYF.

There are many counts of this clonotype. The chain combines TRBV6-5 with TRBJ2-3; 8 nucleotides agree with TRBD2. Germline CDR1 and CDR2: MNHEY and SVGAGI. V gave up 2 bases and J gave up 4 bases; unmatched junction bases: 8. This CDR3 spans 16 amino acids. CDR3 protein: CASSYKYGGAADTQYF. CDR3 DNA: TGTGCCAGCAGTTACAAGTACGGGGGGGCTGCAGATACGCAGTATTTT.

This clonotype was observed many times. The chain carries TRBV7-2 and TRBJ2-5, with TRBD2 identical over 9 bases. Germline-derived CDR1 and CDR2 are SGHTA and FQGNSA. V was pared by 1 base and J by 4 bases, with 4 bases of the junction left unmatched. This CDR3 has 15 amino acids. CDR3: CASSLGGGAGETQYF. Here the CDR3 DNA reads TGTGCCAGCAGCTTAGGCGGGGGGGCCGGAGAGACCCAGTACTTC.

The chain carries TRBV25-1 and TRBJ2-6; no firm D call. V was pared by 1 base and J by 0 bases, with 4 bases between. Per the germline V gene, CDR1 is MGHDK and CDR2 is SYGVNS. This CDR3 spans 15 amino acids. CDR3 coding DNA: TGTGCCAGCAGTGAATTCAGCTCTGGGGCCAACGTCCTGACTTTC. Residues: CASSEFSSGANVLTF.

This clonotype was recorded many times. The chain carries TRBV7-2 and TRBJ1-2; D possibly corresponds to TRBD1 (5 bases). There are 13 residues in the CDR3. Germline CDR1 is SGHTA and CDR2 is FQGNSA. Trimming stripped 3 bases from V and 3 bases from J, with 8 bases between. CDR3 in DNA: TGTGCCAGCAGCTTCCAGGGAGACTATGGCTACACCTTC. Encoded protein: CASSFQGDYGYTF.

By share of the sample, this clonotype is medium-sized. This chain joins TRBV27 and TRBJ1-1; possible D gene TRBD1, 5 bases. This CDR3 has 12 residues. V was cut by 5 bases and J by 3 bases, with 7 bases left in between. Germline V gene lookup returns CDR1 MNHEY and CDR2 SMNVEV (reference sequence). CDR3 sequence (DNA): TGTGCCAGCAGTCCAGGGTACACTGAAGCTTTCTTT. This translates into CASSPGYTEAFF.

This clonotype came up many times. This chain connects TRBV19 to TRBJ2-7, with D maybe TRBD1 (5 bases). The CDR3 runs to 14 residues. The V gene's germline CDR1 is LNHDA and CDR2 SQIVND (reference sequence). The germline V and J ends were trimmed by 10 bases and 0 bases, with 16 bases remaining between them. The CDR3 region has the DNA TGTGCCACCACTACGGACATATACTCCTACGAGCAGTACTTC. This codes for CATTTDIYSYEQYF.

The chain carries TRBV20-1 and TRBJ1-3; D is perhaps TRBD1 (6 bases). CDR1 DFQATT and CDR2 SNEGSKA come from the germline V gene (reference sequence). The length of the CDR3 is 13 residues. V gave up 3 bases and J gave up 4 bases, with 10 bases separating them. The CDR3 is CSARDSNGNTIYF. In DNA, the CDR3 is TGCAGTGCTAGGGACAGTAACGGAAACACCATATATTTT.

This clonotype is medium-sized in the sample. V and J are TRBV6-5 and TRBJ1-2; no clear D. Germline values: CDR1 MNHEY, CDR2 SVGAGI. The CDR3 runs to 14 residues. Trimming took off 6 bases at V and 0 bases at J, with 11 bases between the two ends. The CDR3 nucleotides read TGTGCCAGCAGAGACATCGCGGCTAACTATGGCTACACCTTC. Its translation is CASRDIAANYGYTF.

This sequence joins TRBV2 and TRBJ2-2; D is unresolved. Looked up from germline, CDR1 is SNHLY and CDR2 is FYNNEI. This CDR3 contains 16 residues. Trimming removed 6 bases at V and 1 base at J, with 15 bases between. The CDR3 sequence: CASSRAKRKNTGELFF. CDR3 DNA sequence: TGTGCCAGCAGCAGAGCGAAACGAAAGAACACCGGGGAGCTGTTTTTT.

This clonotype has at least ten counts. The genes are TRBV6-5 and TRBJ1-2, with a possible D match to TRBD1 (5 bases). Germline loops: CDR1 MNHEY, CDR2 SVGAGI. This CDR3 spans 14 amino acids. Trimming removed 5 bases at V and 11 bases at J, with 21 bases between. The CDR3 protein is CASSPGTWSVFYTF. The CDR3 DNA is TGTGCCAGCAGTCCGGGGACTTGGAGTGTTTTTTACACCTTC.

This clonotype has only a few counts. This chain uses TRBV12-3 or TRBV12-4 with TRBJ2-7; 9 nucleotides line up with TRBD1. This CDR3 contains 15 residues. V shed 6 bases, J shed 6 bases, and the junction held 12 bases outside the gene matches. The CDR3 DNA sequence: TGTGCCAGCAGCAAGTCGGGACAGGGTTCGCGCGAGCAGTACTTC. It specifies CASSKSGQGSREQYF.

This clonotype qualifies as medium-sized. The chain combines TRBV19 with TRBJ1-2, with TRBD1 matching 11 bases. V dropped 5 bases and J dropped 7; count of bases not matched to a gene: 6. CDR1 is LNHDA, CDR2 SQIVND, per germline (reference sequence). The CDR3 runs to 14 residues. CDR3 sequence reads: CASSPWDRGFGYTF. The CDR3 DNA follows: TGTGCCAGTAGTCCTTGGGACAGGGGGTTTGGCTACACCTTC.

The chain recombines TRBV7-9 with TRBJ2-7; TRBD2 might be the D (5 bases). CDR1 and CDR2 (germline): SEHNR, FQNEAQ (reference sequence). The V and J ends lost 5 bases and 3 bases respectively, with 11 bases between them. There are 13 residues in the CDR3. The CDR3 DNA reads as TGTGCCAGCAGCCCTGTCGAGGGCTACGAGCAGTACTTC. Translated: CASSPVEGYEQYF.

This clonotype was seen ten or more times. J is TRBJ1-2 and V is TRBV18; no clear D gene. CDR3 size: 14 residues. Germline V CDR1 and CDR2: KGHSH, LQKENI. V was clipped by 3 bases and J by 0 bases, with 8 bases between them. DNA of the CDR3: TGTGCCAGCTCACCGGGAAAAGCTAACTATGGCTACACCTTC. Its protein is CASSPGKANYGYTF.

This clonotype qualifies as medium-sized. This chain uses TRBV6-1 with TRBJ2-2; D ambiguous. Germline loops: CDR1 MNHNS, CDR2 SASEGT. V was trimmed by 7 bases and J by 0 bases, leaving 9 bases between them. This CDR3 spans 14 amino acids. The CDR3 region has the DNA TGTGCCAGCAAGGGCACCGCGAACACCGGGGAGCTGTTTTTT. It encodes CASKGTANTGELFF.

This clonotype is labeled as medium-sized (0.01 to 0.1%). The chain uses TRBV10-3 and TRBJ2-2; weak D call: TRBD1 (6 bases). V was cut by 7 bases and J by 1 base, with 10 bases left in between. CDR1 ENHRY and CDR2 SYGVKD come from the germline V gene. The CDR3 covers 14 residues. The CDR3 nucleotides read TGTGCCATCAAGAGACAGGAGAACACCGGGGAGCTGTTTTTT. It encodes CAIKRQENTGELFF.

Ten or more counts support this clonotype. This rearrangement joins TRBV11-1 to TRBJ2-1; possible D gene TRBD1, 5 bases. The V end lost 5 bases, the J end lost 10 bases, and 15 bases lay between the germline ends. Germline V gene lookup returns CDR1 SGHAT and CDR2 FQDESV (reference sequence). This CDR3 region has 13 residues. CDR3 sequence reads: CASSPWQGQEQFF. The DNA for the CDR3 is TGTGCCAGCAGCCCGTGGCAGGGCCAAGAGCAGTTCTTC.

The gene calls are TRBV18 and TRBJ2-1; 11 bases align to TRBD2. With 3 bases clipped from V and 6 bases from J, the junction kept 7 bases outside the gene matches. This CDR3 comprises 16 residues. Per germline, CDR1 KGHSH and CDR2 LQKENI. The CDR3 DNA sequence: TGTGCCAGCTCACCTCCCGGGACTAGCGGATTCAATGAGCAGTTCTTC. Translating it yields CASSPPGTSGFNEQFF.

This clonotype was recorded many times. The chain recombines TRBV7-9 with TRBJ2-6, with 9 bases identical to TRBD1. Germline loops: CDR1 SEHNR, CDR2 FQNEAQ (reference sequence). The V gene end was trimmed by 2 bases and the J gene end by 2 bases; junction bases not matched to a gene: 1. CDR3 size: 16 residues. The CDR3 loop reads CASSLRTGAGANVLTF. CDR3 nucleotide sequence: TGTGCCAGCAGCTTAAGGACAGGGGCTGGGGCCAACGTCCTGACTTTC.

With respect to this clonotype: A far larger clone differs by one base, so this is likely a read error. The CDR3 here is CASSPTTCTYNEQFF. As DNA, the CDR3 is TGTGCCAGCAGCCCAACAACTTGCACCTACAATGAGCAGTTCTTC. The chain joins TRBV6-6 to TRBJ2-1; no reliable D call. CDR3 length: 15 amino acids. Germline CDR1 and CDR2: MNHNY and SVGAGI (reference sequence). Trimming removed 6 bases at V and 2 bases at J, with 14 bases between.

This chain uses TRBV5-4 with TRBJ1-3; 8 bases line up with TRBD1. The ends lost 2 bases at V and 2 bases at J; junction bases unmatched: 0. This CDR3 spans 14 amino acids. Germline CDR1 SGHNT, CDR2 YYREEE (reference sequence). CDR3 nucleotide sequence: TGTGCCAGCAGCTTACAGGGGGCTGGAAACACCATATATTTT. Its protein product is CASSLQGAGNTIYF.

This clonotype was seen a handful of times. CDR3 coding DNA: TGTGCCAGCAGTTTGGGTTATGGCTACACCTTC. It is translated as CASSLGYGYTF. V is TRBV12-3 or TRBV12-4 and J is TRBJ1-2; no reliable D call. This CDR3 region has 11 residues. Trimming stripped 3 bases from V and 5 bases from J, with 4 bases between.

There are many counts of this clonotype. V usage is TRBV7-2 and J usage is TRBJ1-5, with a possible D match to TRBD1 (5 bases). The CDR3 totals 17 residues. Trimming left V 1 base short and J 4 bases short, with 17 bases between. Germline-derived CDR1 and CDR2 are SGHTA and FQGNSA. CDR3 DNA: TGTGCCAGCAGCTTAGGTTCGGGACTTCGGACAAATCAGCCCCAGCATTTT. This sequence encodes CASSLGSGLRTNQPQHF.

The table lists this clonotype with many counts. The V call is TRBV29-1, the J call TRBJ2-1; TRBD2 agrees at 9 bases. The J segment lost 7 bases and the V segment lost 2 bases, leaving 15 bases of the junction unmatched. This CDR3 contains 17 residues. CDR1 SQVTM and CDR2 ANQGSEA come from the germline V gene. The DNA for the CDR3 is TGCAGCGTTGAACTCCTGGGGGGAGCGGGAGGTCGGAATGAGCAGTTCTTC. It translates to CSVELLGGAGGRNEQFF.